Given below is one T cell receptor beta chain in context. Its antigen is not identified. Germline and junction disagree at one end, which may indicate a read error. Exclusions: uncontrolled infection, other autoimmune disease, pregnancy, lactation. Isolation of PBMCs was performed on around 9.3 ml fresh peripheral blood. These data are taken from a study of T cells in Graves' hyperthyroidism and ophthalmopathy. Overall study results and limits: The majority of expanded thyroid clonotypes above 0.001 also appeared in blood. Ophthalmopathy was predicted by the model a median of roughly 6.7 months ahead of onset.

Germline values: CDR1 ENHRY, CDR2 SYGVKD. The CDR3 spans 16 residues. RNA transcripts served as the template for amplifying TCR beta CDR3 regions. HTBI primers were employed in a first-round RT-PCR of the TCR CDR3. One entry per CDR3 protein, called by TCRdb with MiXCR from the multiplex PCR reads. The profile shows 240,000 or so distinct CDR3 sequences, 15% to 20% of them singletons. The material sequenced was blood. This sequence was found in a woman between 18 and 29 years old with Graves' ophthalmopathy. The J gene is TRBJ2-1, the V gene TRBV10-3, with D maybe TRBD2 (5 bases). CDR3 DNA sequence: TGTGCCACCAGACCCGCTAGCAGCCACAACTACAATGAGCAGCTCTTC. Protein product: CATRPASSHNYNEQLF.